This TCR beta chain was identified during a study of control samples from healthy donors and cancer patients. TCRdb's table, derived via immunoSEQ multiplex PCR, lists solely in-frame clones and lacks some. This sample has about 160,000 clones, with 94% found just once. Trimming took off 0 bases at V and 0 bases at J, with 20 bases between the two ends. Germline V lookup: CDR1 SGHRS, CDR2 YFSETQ. This CDR3 is built from 19 residues. The rearrangement uses TRBV5-1 and TRBJ2-3; a weak D match, TRBD1 (6 bases). The sequenced sample was blood. The receptor was derived from a woman aged 40 to 50 in good health. This CDR3 reads CASSLERGGRTTSTDTQYF. The CDR3 nucleotides read TGCGCCAGCAGCTTGGAGCGTGGGGGCAGGACGACTAGCACAGATACGCAGTATTTT.